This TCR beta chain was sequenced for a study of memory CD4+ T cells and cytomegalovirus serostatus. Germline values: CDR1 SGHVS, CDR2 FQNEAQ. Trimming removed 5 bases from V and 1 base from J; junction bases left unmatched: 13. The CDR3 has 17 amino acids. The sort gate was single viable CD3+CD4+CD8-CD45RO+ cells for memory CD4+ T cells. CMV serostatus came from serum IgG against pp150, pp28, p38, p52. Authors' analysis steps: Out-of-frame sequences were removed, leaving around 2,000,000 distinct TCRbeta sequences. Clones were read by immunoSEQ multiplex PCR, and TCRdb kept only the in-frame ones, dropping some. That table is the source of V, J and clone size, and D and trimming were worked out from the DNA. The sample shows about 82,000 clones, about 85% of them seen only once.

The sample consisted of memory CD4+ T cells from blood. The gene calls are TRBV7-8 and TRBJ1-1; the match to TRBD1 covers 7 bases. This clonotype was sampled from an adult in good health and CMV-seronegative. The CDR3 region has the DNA TGTGCCAGCAGCCGTATATTCTCACAGGGGCGGAACACTGAAGCTTTCTTT. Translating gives CASSRIFSQGRNTEAFF.